This section outlines one T cell receptor (beta chain) sequence together with its context. Sequenced material consisted of expressed TCRB transcripts (all of the isolated RNA was reverse transcribed). Profiling relied on immunoSEQ multiplex PCR, and the TCRdb table lists in-frame clones only, not all of them. The sample yields a few hundred thousand clones, 10% to 15% seen once. This CDR3 contains 15 residues. Germline V gives CDR1 LNHNV, CDR2 YYDKDF (reference sequence). V lost 6 bases to trimming and J lost 7 bases; unmatched junction nucleotides: 10. This sample stems from a study of beta chain features in type 1 diabetes.

Sequenced sample: naive CD4+ T cells from blood. V usage is TRBV15 and J usage is TRBJ2-1; 9 nucleotides align to TRBD2. The clonotype originates from a man aged 18 to 30 in good health. The CDR3 DNA reads as TGTGCCACCAGGGGGTCTAGCGGGACTGTGAATGAGCAGTTCTTC. It specifies CATRGSSGTVNEQFF.